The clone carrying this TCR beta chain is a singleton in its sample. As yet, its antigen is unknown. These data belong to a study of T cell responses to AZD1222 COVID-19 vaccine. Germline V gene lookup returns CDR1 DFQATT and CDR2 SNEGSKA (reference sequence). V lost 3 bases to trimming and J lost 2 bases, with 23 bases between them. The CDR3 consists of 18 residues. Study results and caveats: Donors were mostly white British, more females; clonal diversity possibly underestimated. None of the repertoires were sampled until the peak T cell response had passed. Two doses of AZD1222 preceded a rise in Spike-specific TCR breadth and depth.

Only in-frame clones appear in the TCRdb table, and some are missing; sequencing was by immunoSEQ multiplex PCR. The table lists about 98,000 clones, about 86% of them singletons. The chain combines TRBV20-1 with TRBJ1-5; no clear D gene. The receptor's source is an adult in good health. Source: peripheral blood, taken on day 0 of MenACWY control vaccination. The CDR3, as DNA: TGCAGTGCTAGTCATAGGTTGTTCCGGGAGTGGGGCAATCAGCCCCAGCATTTT. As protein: CSASHRLFREWGNQPQHF.